This is a list of T cell receptor beta chains from one sample in a study of T cell repertoires in cytomegalovirus infection. One entry per CDR3 protein, called by TCRdb with MiXCR from the reads. The table has hundreds of thousands of distinct CDR3 sequences, over 9% seen once. The sequencing sample was made of PBMCs. The receptors originated from a human donor in good health (CMV status not recorded). Some clones in this sample may be carry-over from other donors' samples. Both conserved end residues are part of each CDR3. Each record gives: J gene, D gene, V gene, clone size, CDR3 DNA, CDR3 protein. D genes are given only for firm matches. The listing skips clone size in some rows; elsewhere it reads once, few, many or a size class.

>TRBJ1-2|NA|TRBV3-1|many
TGTGCCAGCAGCCAAGCTGGGGGGCAGTATGGCTACACCTTC
CASSQAGGQYGYTF
>TRBJ2-2|NA|TRBV29-1|few
TGCAGCGGTGGCGCCGGAAGCACCGGGGAGCTGTTTTTT
CSGGAGSTGELFF
>TRBJ2-2|TRBD2|TRBV7-3|few
TGTGCCAGCAGCTTAAGCCCGACTAGCGGGAACACCGGGGAGCTGTTTTTT
CASSLSPTSGNTGELFF
>TRBJ1-2|NA|TRBV20-1|few
TGCAGTGCTAGTCAGACCCGGGGAAACTATGGCTACACCTTC
CSASQTRGNYGYTF
>TRBJ2-1|TRBD2|TRBV29-1|many
TGCAGCCTTAGACTAGCGGGTGCCTACAATGAGCAGTTCTTC
CSLRLAGAYNEQFF
>TRBJ2-7|NA|TRBV9|many
TGTGCCAGCAGCGTAGACGGACGAGCGTTCGGAGACGAGCAGTACTTC
CASSVDGRAFGDEQYF
>TRBJ1-2|NA|TRBV6-6|few
TGTGCCAGCAGTTACTCGATCCCCGCTAACTATGGCTACACCTTC
CASSYSIPANYGYTF
>TRBJ1-4|TRBD1|TRBV6-1|many
TGTGCCAGCAGTGAACCCGGGACAGAAAATGAAAAACTGTTTTTT
CASSEPGTENEKLFF
>TRBJ2-5|NA|TRBV7-9|few
TGTGCCAGCAGCTTCGAGTACCAGGGGCAAGAGACCCAGTACTTC
CASSFEYQGQETQYF
>TRBJ2-5|NA|TRBV18|NA
TGTGCCAGCTCACCGGGGCCGGAGACCCAGTACTTC
CASSPGPETQYF
>TRBJ2-7|TRBD1|TRBV20-1|NA
TGCAGTGCCCTCAGGGGGCTTGGTGGCTCCTACGAGCAGTACTTC
CSALRGLGGSYEQYF
>TRBJ2-2|TRBD1|TRBV7-3|many
TGTGCCAGCAGCCTAACAGGGGACACCGGGGAGCTGTTTTTT
CASSLTGDTGELFF
>TRBJ1-3|NA|TRBV19|NA
TGTGCCAGTAGTAGCCCCGCCAGGGATGCTGGAAACACCATATATTTT
CASSSPARDAGNTIYF
>TRBJ2-3|NA|TRBV2|few
TGTGCCAGCAGTGAACTCGCCCAAGATACGCAGTATTTT
CASSELAQDTQYF
>TRBJ1-1|NA|TRBV28|many
TGTGCCAGCAGTTTAGGCTATACTGAAGCTTTCTTT
CASSLGYTEAFF
>TRBJ2-4|NA|TRBV11-2|few
TGTGCCAGCAGCTCCAGGACATCACTAGCCAAAAACATTCAGTACTTC
CASSSRTSLAKNIQYF
>TRBJ2-3|NA|TRBV10-2|many
TGCGCCAGCAGCCCGGCGGACAACCTGGGTACGCAGTATTTT
CASSPADNLGTQYF
>TRBJ2-3|TRBD1|TRBV5-1|many
TGCGCCAGCAGCTGGCCGGGACAGCGCACAGATACGCAGTATTTT
CASSWPGQRTDTQYF
>TRBJ2-5|NA|TRBV7-7|many
TGTGCTAGCTCGAGGGGACCGGCAGAACAAGAGACCCAGTACTTC
CASSRGPAEQETQYF
>TRBJ2-5|NA|TRBV10-3|NA
TGTGCCATCAGCTCTAGGACAGCGGAGACCCAGTACTTC
CAISSRTAETQYF
>TRBJ2-5|TRBD2|TRBV5-4|many
TGTGCCAGCAGCTTGGGGCTAGCGGAATACCAAGAGACCCAGTACTTC
CASSLGLAEYQETQYF
>TRBJ2-7|NA|TRBV7-6|many
TGTGCCAGCAGCCAGGACTGGGGGCCCTACGAGCAGTACTTC
CASSQDWGPYEQYF
>TRBJ1-1|NA|TRBV30|NA
TGTGCCTGGAGTGTAGGTTCCACTGAAGCTTTCTTT
CAWSVGSTEAFF
>TRBJ1-3|NA|TRBV7-9|NA
TGTGCCAGCAGCTCGTCCGACAGTTCTGGAAACACCATATATTTT
CASSSSDSSGNTIYF
>TRBJ1-3|NA|TRBV7-7|many
TGTGCTAGCAGCTTAAATGGTCTGACCCGACTCTCTGGAAACACCATATATTTT
CASSLNGLTRLSGNTIYF
>TRBJ1-4|NA|TRBV4-1|many
TGCGCCAGCAGCCTCGGACAGCCACTTGAAAAACTGTTTTTT
CASSLGQPLEKLFF
>TRBJ2-1|TRBD1|TRBV25-1|many
TGTGCCAGCATTCCAGGGGGCTCCTACAATGAGCAGTTCTTC
CASIPGGSYNEQFF
>TRBJ2-3|NA|TRBV5-1|NA
TGCGCCAGCAGCTCACTTTCAGAGGATACGCAGTATTTT
CASSSLSEDTQYF
>TRBJ1-3|NA|TRBV7-8|many
TGTGCCAGCAGCTTAAGTGGGGGAAACACCATATATTTT
CASSLSGGNTIYF
>TRBJ1-2|NA|TRBV12-3/TRBV12-4|many
TGTGCCACCCAAGGCGGGGGGGCCACCTATGGCTACACCTTC
CATQGGGATYGYTF
>TRBJ2-1|NA|TRBV14|few
TGTGCCAGCAGCGGTTGGGACTGGAAGCAGTTCTTC
CASSGWDWKQFF
>TRBJ1-1|TRBD1|TRBV5-5|few
TGTGCCAGCAGCACCCGACAGGGGCGGAGCACTGAAGCTTTCTTT
CASSTRQGRSTEAFF
>TRBJ1-4|TRBD1|TRBV7-9|many
TGTGCCAGCAGCTTAGAGACAGGGGCTGATGAAAAACTGTTTTTT
CASSLETGADEKLFF
>TRBJ2-5|TRBD2|TRBV4-2|many
TGTGCCAGCAGCCAGGGGTCGGATAGCGGGAGGACGGAGACCCAGTACTTC
CASSQGSDSGRTETQYF
>TRBJ1-1|NA|TRBV7-8|many
TGTGCCAGCAGCCTCTTGAGAGGGAACACTGAAGCTTTCTTT
CASSLLRGNTEAFF
>TRBJ2-7|NA|TRBV3-1|few
TGTGCCAGCAGCCAAGAAAAGGGCCAGGAGTACTTC
CASSQEKGQEYF
>TRBJ2-1|TRBD2|TRBV7-3|many
TGTGCCAGCAGCTCCCGTTCGGCGGGAGGTCCCAATGAGCAGTTCTTC
CASSSRSAGGPNEQFF
>TRBJ1-5|NA|TRBV12-3/TRBV12-4|NA
TGTGCCAGCAGTTTCACTAGCAATCAGCCCCAGCATTTT
CASSFTSNQPQHF
>TRBJ2-6|NA|TRBV6-5|many
TGTGCCAGCGCCACCCGGTTTTCCCTCTCTGGGGCCAACGTCCTGACTTTC
CASATRFSLSGANVLTF
>TRBJ1-1|NA|TRBV20-1|NA
TGCAGTGCTCCCAGGGAGGGATCGAGCACTGAAGCTTTCTTT
CSAPREGSSTEAFF
>TRBJ1-1|NA|TRBV29-1|NA
TGCAGCGTTGGAACAGTGAACACTGAAGCTTTCTTT
CSVGTVNTEAFF
>TRBJ1-5|NA|TRBV20-1|few
TGCAGCGTCCTCGGGGGTAGCCAGCCCCAGCATTTT
CSVLGGSQPQHF